This TCR beta chain came from a study of T-cell memory formation after mild COVID-19. Notes on this clonotype: What it binds is not known.

One entry per CDR3 protein results from TCRdb running MiXCR on the 5' RACE reads. The data hold 150,000 or so distinct CDR3 sequences, with around 13% observed a single time. Regarding the study as a whole: Contracting clones localized mainly to CM and EM when CD4+ and mainly to EMRA when CD8+. Whereas later expanders leaned CD4+, clones contracting day 15 to 85 showed a balanced CD4/CD8 makeup. There were some responding clones in pre-infection memory, which suggested that cross-reactive memory had joined.

The CDR3 sequence is 13 residues long. V shed 5 bases, J shed 5 bases, and the junction held 7 bases outside the gene matches. Germline V gene lookup returns CDR1 DFQATT and CDR2 SNEGSKA (reference sequence). Sequenced: PBMCs or a T cell subset sorted from them (not recorded which). The TCR was taken from an adult woman who had mild COVID-19 (a few samples of this study predate the infection). Cell type and time point are not known. This chain links TRBV20-1 with TRBJ2-5, with 8 positions matching TRBD2. The CDR3 region is CSAARTSRETQYF. The CDR3, as DNA: TGCAGTGCTGCCCGGACTAGCCGTGAGACCCAGTACTTC.